This T cell receptor (beta chain) was sequenced in a study of cytomegalovirus exposure and HLA in healthy donors. Study details: Falling in the Caucasian-associated ancestry cluster were about 80% of 398 genotyped donors. Findings and limits, study-wide: Association of a missense DCLRE1C variant with TCR beta V- and J-gene trimming was reported in a later analysis. A prior analysis recorded that most TCR beta V segments were productive about 87% or about 30% of the time.

The CDR3 totals 16 residues. V lost 3 bases to trimming and J lost 3 bases, with 12 bases between them. Germline assignment: CDR1 MNHNS and CDR2 SASEGT. Primers for the PCR totalled 60 Vbeta and 13 Jbeta. Clones were read by immunoSEQ multiplex PCR, and TCRdb kept only the in-frame ones, dropping some. The sample gives under 200,000 clones, roughly 80% of which show up once; less than 5% is in the top ten. A word on this clone: Its target is not known.

This sequence was found in a male donor in good health and CMV-seronegative. Material for sequencing was PBMCs. V usage is TRBV6-1 and J usage is TRBJ2-6, with a tentative D call TRBD1 (6 bases). CDR3 in amino acids: CASSDQGMSGANVLTF. The CDR3 DNA is TGTGCCAGCAGTGATCAGGGGATGAGTGGGGCCAACGTCCTGACTTTC.